Below, one TCR beta chain is given with its context. Its antigen is undetermined. The data originate from a study of T cells in localized non-small cell lung cancer. Study conclusions and caveats: Because only a single region of the tumor was sequenced, heterogeneity remains possible.

Sequencing used immunoSEQ multiplex PCR; TCRdb keeps in-frame clones, though not all of them. The sample includes several thousand clones, about 30% of them seen just once. The CDR3 is 15 amino acids. Trimming pared 6 bases from V and 2 bases from J, leaving 14 bases between. Germline V CDR1 and CDR2: KGHSH, LQKENI. Material: lung tumor tissue, obtained before any cancer treatment. The TCR originated in a male donor older than 55 with stage III lung adenocarcinoma. The rearrangement joins TRBV18 to TRBJ1-3, with D perhaps matching TRBD1 (5 bases). In DNA, the CDR3 is TGTGCCAGCTCCCCTCGGGGCCGGACTGGAAACACCATATATTTT. It specifies CASSPRGRTGNTIYF.